Presented here are 18 T cell receptor beta chains from one specimen sequenced in a study of cytomegalovirus exposure and HLA in healthy donors. PCR employed 60 Vbeta and 13 Jbeta primers. Clones were read by immunoSEQ multiplex PCR, and TCRdb kept only the in-frame ones, dropping some. The sample gives some 160,000 clones, approximately 80% of which show up once; approximately 1.4% is in the top ten. Material: PBMCs. These receptors originate from a woman aged 18 to 35 in good health and CMV-seronegative.

Here the CDR3 DNA reads TGCGCCAGCAGCTTGGAGAGGGGGCTGGAGACCCAGTACTTC. The encoded protein is CASSLERGLETQYF. V is TRBV5-1 and J is TRBJ2-5; 7 bases match TRBD1. Per germline, CDR1 SGHRS and CDR2 YFSETQ. After removal of 0 bases from V and 5 bases from J, the junction contained 4 bases not matched to a gene. This CDR3 comprises 14 residues.

The chain couples TRBV5-6 to TRBJ1-6; no clear D. CDR3 length: 13 residues. From germline, CDR1 is SGHDT and CDR2 YYEEEE. V lost 0 bases to trimming and J lost 17 bases, with 15 bases between them. The CDR3 here is CASSLARAPGVHF. Written as DNA, the CDR3 is TGTGCCAGCAGCTTGGCCCGGGCGCCCGGGGTCCACTTT. The whole variable domain, remainder taken from reference TRBV5-6 and TRBJ1-6, is DAGVTQSPTHLIKTRGQQVTLRCSPKSGHDTVSWYQQALGQGPQFIFQYYEEEERQRGNFPDRFSGHQFPNYSSELNVNALLLGDSALYLCASSLARAPGVHFGNGTRLTVT.

The J gene is TRBJ2-1, the V gene TRBV13, with 14 bases identical to TRBD2. Germline V gene data show CDR1 as PRHDT and CDR2 as FYEKMQ (reference sequence). With V trimmed by 5 bases and J by 8 bases, 5 bases remained unmatched. This CDR3 comprises 15 residues. The CDR3 is CASSRTSGGTYEQFF. CDR3 nucleotides: TGTGCCAGCAGCCGGACTAGCGGGGGGACCTATGAGCAGTTCTTC.

This rearrangement joins TRBV5-6 to TRBJ1-2; 8 bases line up with TRBD1. The CDR3 sequence is 17 residues long. V lost 4 bases to trimming and J lost 8 bases; unmatched junction nucleotides: 19. Germline V gene sequence: CDR1 SGHDT, CDR2 YYEEEE. DNA of the CDR3: TGTGCCAGCAGCCCAGAGGGGGGGGACAGGCCGCGGAGAGGCTACACCTTC. Amino acids: CASSPEGGDRPRRGYTF.

The rearrangement joins TRBV29-1 to TRBJ1-5; D unresolved. The CDR3 sequence is 13 residues long. Germline lookup yields CDR1 SQVTM and CDR2 ANQGSEA. V gave up 4 bases and J gave up 9 bases, with 16 bases separating them. In DNA, the CDR3 is TGCAGCGTTGGGGAGGGTCAATCGATGCCCCAGCATTTT. It specifies CSVGEGQSMPQHF.

The rearrangement uses TRBV7-2 and TRBJ2-2; D not certain. The V gene lost 1 base and the J gene lost 4 bases, with 7 bases spanning the gap. The CDR3 length is 14 residues. CDR1 is SGHTA, CDR2 FQGNSA, per germline. The chain's CDR3 is CASSLVGGTGELFF. In nucleotides, the CDR3 is TGTGCCAGCAGCTTAGTTGGCGGCACCGGGGAGCTGTTTTTT. The variable domain in full, completed from reference TRBV7-2 and TRBJ2-2, reads GAGVSQSPSNKVTEKGKDVELRCDPISGHTALYWYRQSLGQGLEFLIYFQGNSAPDKSGLPSDRFSAERTGGSVSTLTIQRTQQEDSAVYLCASSLVGGTGELFFGEGSRLTVL.

This clone occurred a few times. V is TRBV6-1 and J is TRBJ1-4; 10 positions agree with TRBD1. CDR3 length: 14 residues. Germline assignment: CDR1 MNHNS and CDR2 SASEGT. The V segment lost 7 bases and the J segment 7 bases; nucleotides outside the gene matches: 6. CDR3 sequence (DNA): TGTGCCAGCAATCCGACAGGGGGCCGTGAAAAACTGTTTTTT. Its translation: CASNPTGGREKLFF.

The chain recombines TRBV2 with TRBJ2-5, with 9 bases matching TRBD1. Germline CDR1 reads SNHLY; CDR2 reads FYNNEI. The CDR3 contains 15 residues. Trimming at V came to 6 bases and at J to 5 bases, leaving 10 bases not matched to a gene. This chain's CDR3 is CASSRSGQGLETQYF. DNA of the CDR3: TGTGCCAGCAGCCGTTCGGGACAGGGTTTGGAGACCCAGTACTTC. The complete variable domain, with remaining parts taken from reference TRBV2 and TRBJ2-5, reads EPEVTQTPSHQVTQMGQEVILRCVPISNHLYFYWYRQILGQKVEFLVSFYNNEISEKSEIFDDQFSVERPDGSNFTLKIRSTKLEDSAMYFCASSRSGQGLETQYFGPGTRLLVL.

The chain employs TRBV5-1 and TRBJ1-4; D is perhaps TRBD1 (5 bases). V lost 4 bases and J 2 bases, leaving 12 bases between the germline ends. This CDR3 region has 15 residues. Germline V gives CDR1 SGHRS, CDR2 YFSETQ. CDR3 DNA: TGCGCCAGCAGCCCGGAGGGACCGACTAATGAAAAACTGTTTTTT. Protein product: CASSPEGPTNEKLFF.

This clone appeared once. The chain recombines TRBV7-9 with TRBJ1-4, with D perhaps TRBD1 (5 bases). V lost 3 bases and J lost 0, with 11 bases in between. The CDR3 extends over 16 amino acids. Germline V CDR1 and CDR2: SEHNR, FQNEAQ (reference sequence). CDR3 coding DNA: TGTGCCAGCAGCTTTTCGGACACAGCAACTAATGAAAAACTGTTTTTT. It yields the protein CASSFSDTATNEKLFF.

The chain employs TRBV10-1 and TRBJ1-5; weak D call: TRBD1 (5 bases). Trimming stripped 2 bases from V and 5 bases from J, with 10 bases between. Germline CDR1 reads WNHNN; CDR2 reads SYGVQD (reference sequence). The CDR3 is 14 amino acids. The CDR3 nucleotides are TGCGCCAGCAGTGAGCAGGGATCAGATCAGCCCCAGCATTTT. It translates to CASSEQGSDQPQHF.

V is TRBV19 and J is TRBJ1-2; D remains ambiguous. The V gene lost 5 bases and the J gene lost 4 bases, with 17 bases spanning the gap. This CDR3 contains 15 residues. Germline lookup yields CDR1 LNHDA and CDR2 SQIVND (reference sequence). The CDR3 nucleotides are TGTGCCAGTAGTGAGGATCAGTCAAGGATCTATGGCTACACCTTC. The encoded protein is CASSEDQSRIYGYTF.

This chain connects TRBV4-2 to TRBJ2-1; TRBD2 matches 8 bases. Germline V gene lookup returns CDR1 LGHNA and CDR2 YNFKEQ. V shed 0 bases and J 1 base; nucleotides not matched to a gene: 11. CDR3 length: 19 amino acids. The CDR3 coding sequence is TGTGCCAGCAGCCAAGATCCCCCAGCGGGGGAGTTGTCCTACAATGAGCAGTTCTTC. Translating gives CASSQDPPAGELSYNEQFF.

The CDR3 DNA reads as TGTGCCACCGGGACAGGGGGCTACACCTTC. It is translated as CATGTGGYTF. This chain links TRBV19 with TRBJ1-2; 9 nucleotides line up with TRBD1. The CDR3 totals 10 residues. Germline V lookup: CDR1 LNHDA, CDR2 SQIVND (reference sequence). Trimming cost V 10 bases and J 8 bases; bases outside gene matches: 2. Full variable domain (rest looked up from reference TRBV19 and TRBJ1-2): DGGITQSPKYLFRKEGQNVTLSCEQNLNHDAMYWYRQDPGQGLRLIYYSQIVNDFQKGDIAEGYSVSREKKESFPLTVTSAQKNPTAFYLCATGTGGYTFGSGTRLTVV.

The rearrangement links TRBV19 to TRBJ1-2; TRBD1 aligns across 8 bases. From germline, CDR1 is LNHDA and CDR2 SQIVND (reference sequence). V lost 0 bases, J lost 8 bases, and 5 bases stayed unmatched. The CDR3 contains 14 residues. In DNA, the CDR3 is TGTGCCAGTAGTATAGAGCAGGGGGCAGGCGGCTACACCTTC. Translation: CASSIEQGAGGYTF.

The chain has TRBV19 and TRBJ2-1; tentative D call: TRBD1 (5 bases). The CDR3 extends over 15 amino acids. Germline loops: CDR1 LNHDA, CDR2 SQIVND (reference sequence). Trimming removed 1 base at V and 0 bases at J, with 7 bases between. The chain's CDR3 is CASSIGGLSYNEQFF. The CDR3 DNA is TGTGCCAGTAGTATAGGGGGCCTCTCCTACAATGAGCAGTTCTTC.

The sample holds one count of this clone. The chain links TRBV19 to TRBJ1-5; D is perhaps TRBD1 (5 bases). The CDR3 covers 17 residues. The V and J ends lost 2 bases and 9 bases respectively, with 23 bases between them. The V gene's germline CDR1 is LNHDA and CDR2 SQIVND (reference sequence). The CDR3 region is CASSILPDRTNWGPQHF. The CDR3 DNA follows: TGTGCCAGTAGTATACTCCCCGACCGGACAAATTGGGGGCCCCAGCATTTT.

The rearrangement joins TRBV15 to TRBJ1-2, with 9 bases identical to TRBD1. Germline lookup yields CDR1 LNHNV and CDR2 YYDKDF (reference sequence). The CDR3 is 16 amino acids. J lost 0 bases, V lost 6 bases, and 8 bases had no gene match. The CDR3 loop is CATRLDRGGTNYGYTF. The CDR3 DNA follows: TGTGCCACCAGACTAGACAGGGGGGGAACTAACTATGGCTACACCTTC.